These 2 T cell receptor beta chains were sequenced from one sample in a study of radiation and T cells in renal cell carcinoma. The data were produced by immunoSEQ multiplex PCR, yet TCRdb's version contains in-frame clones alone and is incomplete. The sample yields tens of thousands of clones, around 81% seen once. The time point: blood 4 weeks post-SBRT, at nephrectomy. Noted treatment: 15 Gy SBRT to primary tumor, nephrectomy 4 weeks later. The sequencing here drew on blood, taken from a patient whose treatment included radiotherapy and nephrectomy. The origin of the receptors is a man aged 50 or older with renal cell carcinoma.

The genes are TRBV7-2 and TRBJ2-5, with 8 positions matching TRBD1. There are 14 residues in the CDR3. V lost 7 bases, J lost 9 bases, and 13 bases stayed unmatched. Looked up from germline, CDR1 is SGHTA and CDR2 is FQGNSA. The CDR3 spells CASTGQGGEGAQYF. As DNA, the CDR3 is TGTGCCAGCACCGGACAGGGAGGTGAGGGGGCCCAGTACTTC.

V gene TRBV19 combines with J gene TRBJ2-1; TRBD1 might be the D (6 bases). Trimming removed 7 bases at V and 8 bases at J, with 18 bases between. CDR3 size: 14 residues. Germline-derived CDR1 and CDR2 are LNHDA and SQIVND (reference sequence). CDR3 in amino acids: CASKRPGESDEQFF. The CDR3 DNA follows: TGTGCCAGTAAGAGGCCAGGGGAGAGCGATGAGCAGTTCTTC.